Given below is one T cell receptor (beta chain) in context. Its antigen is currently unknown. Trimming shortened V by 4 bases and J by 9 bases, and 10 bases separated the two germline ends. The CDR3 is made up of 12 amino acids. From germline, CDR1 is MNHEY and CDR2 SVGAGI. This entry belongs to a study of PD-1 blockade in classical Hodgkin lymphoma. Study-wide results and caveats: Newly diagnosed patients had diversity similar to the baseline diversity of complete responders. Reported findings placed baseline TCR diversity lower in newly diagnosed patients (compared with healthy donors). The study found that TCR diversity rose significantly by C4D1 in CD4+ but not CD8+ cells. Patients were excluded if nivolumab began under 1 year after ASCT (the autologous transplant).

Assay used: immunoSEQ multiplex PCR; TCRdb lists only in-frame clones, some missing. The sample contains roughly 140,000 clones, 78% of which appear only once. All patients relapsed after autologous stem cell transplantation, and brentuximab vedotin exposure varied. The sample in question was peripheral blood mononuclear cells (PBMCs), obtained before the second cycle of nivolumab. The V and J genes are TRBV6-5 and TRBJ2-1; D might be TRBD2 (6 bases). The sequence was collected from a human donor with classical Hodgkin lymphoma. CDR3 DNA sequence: TGTGCCAGCAGTTTGGGGGGAACTGAGCAGTTCTTC. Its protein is CASSLGGTEQFF.